This T cell receptor (beta chain) was documented in a study of T cells expressing NK-cell markers. TCRdb reprocessed the 5' RACE reads; each CDR3 protein has one entry and no DNA is given. The sample has hundreds of thousands of distinct CDR3 sequences. The CDR3 length is 19 residues. CDR1 is DFQATT, CDR2 SNEGSKA, per germline (reference sequence). The chain recombines TRBV20-1 with TRBJ2-5; absent DNA, TCRdb's TRBD2 call cannot be checked. The sequencing input was blood T cells: a sorted CD56 or NKG2C T cell subset, CD4+ or CD8+ T cells, or bulk PBMC T cells (not recorded which). The origin of this receptor is a man between 18 and 29 years old in good health. The CDR3: CSARDRSGRASPLGETQYF.